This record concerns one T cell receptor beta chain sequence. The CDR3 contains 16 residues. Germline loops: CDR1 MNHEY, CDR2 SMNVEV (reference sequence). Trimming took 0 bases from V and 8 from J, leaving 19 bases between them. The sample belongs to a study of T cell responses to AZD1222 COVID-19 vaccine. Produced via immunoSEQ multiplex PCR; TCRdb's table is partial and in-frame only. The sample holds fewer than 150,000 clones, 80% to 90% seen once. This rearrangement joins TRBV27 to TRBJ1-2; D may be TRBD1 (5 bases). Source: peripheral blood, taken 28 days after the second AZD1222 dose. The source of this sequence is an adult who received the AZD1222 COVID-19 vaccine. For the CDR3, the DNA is TGTGCCAGCAGTTTATCATCCCCGGGGGGAGGGCGCGGCTACACCTTC. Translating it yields CASSLSSPGGGRGYTF.